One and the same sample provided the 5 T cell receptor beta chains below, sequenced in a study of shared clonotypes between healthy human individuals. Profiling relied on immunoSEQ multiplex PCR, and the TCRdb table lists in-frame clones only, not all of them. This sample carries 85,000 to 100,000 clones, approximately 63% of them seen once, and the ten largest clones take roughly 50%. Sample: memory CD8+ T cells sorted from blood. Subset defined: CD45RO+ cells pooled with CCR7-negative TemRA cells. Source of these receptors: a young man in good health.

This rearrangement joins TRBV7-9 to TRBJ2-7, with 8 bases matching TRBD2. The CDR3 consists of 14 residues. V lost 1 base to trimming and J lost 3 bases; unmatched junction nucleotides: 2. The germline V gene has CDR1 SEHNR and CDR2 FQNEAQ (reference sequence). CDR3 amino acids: CASSLVLADYEQYF. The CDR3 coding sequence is TGTGCCAGCAGCTTAGTACTAGCGGACTACGAGCAGTACTTC.

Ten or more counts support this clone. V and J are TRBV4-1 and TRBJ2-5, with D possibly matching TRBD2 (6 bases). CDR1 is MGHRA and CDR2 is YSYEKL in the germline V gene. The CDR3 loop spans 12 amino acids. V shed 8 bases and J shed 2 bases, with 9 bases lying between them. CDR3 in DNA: TGCGCCAGCCGGGGGATGCAAGAGACCCAGTACTTC. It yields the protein CASRGMQETQYF.

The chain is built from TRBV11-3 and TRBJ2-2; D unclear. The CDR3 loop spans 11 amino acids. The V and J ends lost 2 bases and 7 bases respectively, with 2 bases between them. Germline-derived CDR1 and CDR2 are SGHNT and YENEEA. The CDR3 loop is CASSLLGELFF. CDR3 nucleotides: TGTGCCAGCAGCTTACTCGGGGAGCTGTTTTTT.

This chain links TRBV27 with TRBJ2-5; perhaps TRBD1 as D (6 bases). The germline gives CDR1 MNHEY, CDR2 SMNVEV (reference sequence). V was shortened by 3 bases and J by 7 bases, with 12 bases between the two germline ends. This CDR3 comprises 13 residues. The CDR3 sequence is CASSFRQARTQYF. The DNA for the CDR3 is TGTGCCAGCAGTTTTCGACAGGCCCGGACCCAGTACTTC.

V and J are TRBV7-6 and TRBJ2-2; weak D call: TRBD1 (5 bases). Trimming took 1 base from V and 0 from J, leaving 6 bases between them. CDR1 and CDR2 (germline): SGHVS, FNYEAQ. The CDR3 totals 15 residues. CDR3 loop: CASSLGQSNTGELFF. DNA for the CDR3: TGTGCCAGCAGCTTAGGACAGTCGAACACCGGGGAGCTGTTTTTT.